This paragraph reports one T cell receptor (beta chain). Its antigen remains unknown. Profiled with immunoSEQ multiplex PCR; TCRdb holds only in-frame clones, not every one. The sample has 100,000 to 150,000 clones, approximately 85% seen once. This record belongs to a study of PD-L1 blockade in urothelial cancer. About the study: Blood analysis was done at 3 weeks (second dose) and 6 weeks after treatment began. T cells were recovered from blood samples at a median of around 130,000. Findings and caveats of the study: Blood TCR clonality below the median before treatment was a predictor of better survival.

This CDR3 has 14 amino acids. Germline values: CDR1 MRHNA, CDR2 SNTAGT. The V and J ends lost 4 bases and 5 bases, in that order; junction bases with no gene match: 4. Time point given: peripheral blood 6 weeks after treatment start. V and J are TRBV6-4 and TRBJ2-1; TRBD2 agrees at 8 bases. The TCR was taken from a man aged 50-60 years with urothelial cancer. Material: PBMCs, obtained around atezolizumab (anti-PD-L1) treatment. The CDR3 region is CASSGLAGNNEQFF. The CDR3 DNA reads TGTGCCAGCAGTGGCCTAGCGGGTAACAATGAGCAGTTCTTC.